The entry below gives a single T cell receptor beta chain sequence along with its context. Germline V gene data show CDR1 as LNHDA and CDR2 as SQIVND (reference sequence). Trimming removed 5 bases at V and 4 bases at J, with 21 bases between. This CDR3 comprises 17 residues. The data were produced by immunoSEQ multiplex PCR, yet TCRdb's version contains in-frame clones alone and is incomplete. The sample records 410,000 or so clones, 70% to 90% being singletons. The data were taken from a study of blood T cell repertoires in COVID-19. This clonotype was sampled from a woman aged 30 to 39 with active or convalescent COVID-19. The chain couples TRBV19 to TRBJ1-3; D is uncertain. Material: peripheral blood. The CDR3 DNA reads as TGTGCCAGTAGTTCCCGGGTCCTGACCCCCGTCGGAAACACCATATATTTT. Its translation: CASSSRVLTPVGNTIYF.